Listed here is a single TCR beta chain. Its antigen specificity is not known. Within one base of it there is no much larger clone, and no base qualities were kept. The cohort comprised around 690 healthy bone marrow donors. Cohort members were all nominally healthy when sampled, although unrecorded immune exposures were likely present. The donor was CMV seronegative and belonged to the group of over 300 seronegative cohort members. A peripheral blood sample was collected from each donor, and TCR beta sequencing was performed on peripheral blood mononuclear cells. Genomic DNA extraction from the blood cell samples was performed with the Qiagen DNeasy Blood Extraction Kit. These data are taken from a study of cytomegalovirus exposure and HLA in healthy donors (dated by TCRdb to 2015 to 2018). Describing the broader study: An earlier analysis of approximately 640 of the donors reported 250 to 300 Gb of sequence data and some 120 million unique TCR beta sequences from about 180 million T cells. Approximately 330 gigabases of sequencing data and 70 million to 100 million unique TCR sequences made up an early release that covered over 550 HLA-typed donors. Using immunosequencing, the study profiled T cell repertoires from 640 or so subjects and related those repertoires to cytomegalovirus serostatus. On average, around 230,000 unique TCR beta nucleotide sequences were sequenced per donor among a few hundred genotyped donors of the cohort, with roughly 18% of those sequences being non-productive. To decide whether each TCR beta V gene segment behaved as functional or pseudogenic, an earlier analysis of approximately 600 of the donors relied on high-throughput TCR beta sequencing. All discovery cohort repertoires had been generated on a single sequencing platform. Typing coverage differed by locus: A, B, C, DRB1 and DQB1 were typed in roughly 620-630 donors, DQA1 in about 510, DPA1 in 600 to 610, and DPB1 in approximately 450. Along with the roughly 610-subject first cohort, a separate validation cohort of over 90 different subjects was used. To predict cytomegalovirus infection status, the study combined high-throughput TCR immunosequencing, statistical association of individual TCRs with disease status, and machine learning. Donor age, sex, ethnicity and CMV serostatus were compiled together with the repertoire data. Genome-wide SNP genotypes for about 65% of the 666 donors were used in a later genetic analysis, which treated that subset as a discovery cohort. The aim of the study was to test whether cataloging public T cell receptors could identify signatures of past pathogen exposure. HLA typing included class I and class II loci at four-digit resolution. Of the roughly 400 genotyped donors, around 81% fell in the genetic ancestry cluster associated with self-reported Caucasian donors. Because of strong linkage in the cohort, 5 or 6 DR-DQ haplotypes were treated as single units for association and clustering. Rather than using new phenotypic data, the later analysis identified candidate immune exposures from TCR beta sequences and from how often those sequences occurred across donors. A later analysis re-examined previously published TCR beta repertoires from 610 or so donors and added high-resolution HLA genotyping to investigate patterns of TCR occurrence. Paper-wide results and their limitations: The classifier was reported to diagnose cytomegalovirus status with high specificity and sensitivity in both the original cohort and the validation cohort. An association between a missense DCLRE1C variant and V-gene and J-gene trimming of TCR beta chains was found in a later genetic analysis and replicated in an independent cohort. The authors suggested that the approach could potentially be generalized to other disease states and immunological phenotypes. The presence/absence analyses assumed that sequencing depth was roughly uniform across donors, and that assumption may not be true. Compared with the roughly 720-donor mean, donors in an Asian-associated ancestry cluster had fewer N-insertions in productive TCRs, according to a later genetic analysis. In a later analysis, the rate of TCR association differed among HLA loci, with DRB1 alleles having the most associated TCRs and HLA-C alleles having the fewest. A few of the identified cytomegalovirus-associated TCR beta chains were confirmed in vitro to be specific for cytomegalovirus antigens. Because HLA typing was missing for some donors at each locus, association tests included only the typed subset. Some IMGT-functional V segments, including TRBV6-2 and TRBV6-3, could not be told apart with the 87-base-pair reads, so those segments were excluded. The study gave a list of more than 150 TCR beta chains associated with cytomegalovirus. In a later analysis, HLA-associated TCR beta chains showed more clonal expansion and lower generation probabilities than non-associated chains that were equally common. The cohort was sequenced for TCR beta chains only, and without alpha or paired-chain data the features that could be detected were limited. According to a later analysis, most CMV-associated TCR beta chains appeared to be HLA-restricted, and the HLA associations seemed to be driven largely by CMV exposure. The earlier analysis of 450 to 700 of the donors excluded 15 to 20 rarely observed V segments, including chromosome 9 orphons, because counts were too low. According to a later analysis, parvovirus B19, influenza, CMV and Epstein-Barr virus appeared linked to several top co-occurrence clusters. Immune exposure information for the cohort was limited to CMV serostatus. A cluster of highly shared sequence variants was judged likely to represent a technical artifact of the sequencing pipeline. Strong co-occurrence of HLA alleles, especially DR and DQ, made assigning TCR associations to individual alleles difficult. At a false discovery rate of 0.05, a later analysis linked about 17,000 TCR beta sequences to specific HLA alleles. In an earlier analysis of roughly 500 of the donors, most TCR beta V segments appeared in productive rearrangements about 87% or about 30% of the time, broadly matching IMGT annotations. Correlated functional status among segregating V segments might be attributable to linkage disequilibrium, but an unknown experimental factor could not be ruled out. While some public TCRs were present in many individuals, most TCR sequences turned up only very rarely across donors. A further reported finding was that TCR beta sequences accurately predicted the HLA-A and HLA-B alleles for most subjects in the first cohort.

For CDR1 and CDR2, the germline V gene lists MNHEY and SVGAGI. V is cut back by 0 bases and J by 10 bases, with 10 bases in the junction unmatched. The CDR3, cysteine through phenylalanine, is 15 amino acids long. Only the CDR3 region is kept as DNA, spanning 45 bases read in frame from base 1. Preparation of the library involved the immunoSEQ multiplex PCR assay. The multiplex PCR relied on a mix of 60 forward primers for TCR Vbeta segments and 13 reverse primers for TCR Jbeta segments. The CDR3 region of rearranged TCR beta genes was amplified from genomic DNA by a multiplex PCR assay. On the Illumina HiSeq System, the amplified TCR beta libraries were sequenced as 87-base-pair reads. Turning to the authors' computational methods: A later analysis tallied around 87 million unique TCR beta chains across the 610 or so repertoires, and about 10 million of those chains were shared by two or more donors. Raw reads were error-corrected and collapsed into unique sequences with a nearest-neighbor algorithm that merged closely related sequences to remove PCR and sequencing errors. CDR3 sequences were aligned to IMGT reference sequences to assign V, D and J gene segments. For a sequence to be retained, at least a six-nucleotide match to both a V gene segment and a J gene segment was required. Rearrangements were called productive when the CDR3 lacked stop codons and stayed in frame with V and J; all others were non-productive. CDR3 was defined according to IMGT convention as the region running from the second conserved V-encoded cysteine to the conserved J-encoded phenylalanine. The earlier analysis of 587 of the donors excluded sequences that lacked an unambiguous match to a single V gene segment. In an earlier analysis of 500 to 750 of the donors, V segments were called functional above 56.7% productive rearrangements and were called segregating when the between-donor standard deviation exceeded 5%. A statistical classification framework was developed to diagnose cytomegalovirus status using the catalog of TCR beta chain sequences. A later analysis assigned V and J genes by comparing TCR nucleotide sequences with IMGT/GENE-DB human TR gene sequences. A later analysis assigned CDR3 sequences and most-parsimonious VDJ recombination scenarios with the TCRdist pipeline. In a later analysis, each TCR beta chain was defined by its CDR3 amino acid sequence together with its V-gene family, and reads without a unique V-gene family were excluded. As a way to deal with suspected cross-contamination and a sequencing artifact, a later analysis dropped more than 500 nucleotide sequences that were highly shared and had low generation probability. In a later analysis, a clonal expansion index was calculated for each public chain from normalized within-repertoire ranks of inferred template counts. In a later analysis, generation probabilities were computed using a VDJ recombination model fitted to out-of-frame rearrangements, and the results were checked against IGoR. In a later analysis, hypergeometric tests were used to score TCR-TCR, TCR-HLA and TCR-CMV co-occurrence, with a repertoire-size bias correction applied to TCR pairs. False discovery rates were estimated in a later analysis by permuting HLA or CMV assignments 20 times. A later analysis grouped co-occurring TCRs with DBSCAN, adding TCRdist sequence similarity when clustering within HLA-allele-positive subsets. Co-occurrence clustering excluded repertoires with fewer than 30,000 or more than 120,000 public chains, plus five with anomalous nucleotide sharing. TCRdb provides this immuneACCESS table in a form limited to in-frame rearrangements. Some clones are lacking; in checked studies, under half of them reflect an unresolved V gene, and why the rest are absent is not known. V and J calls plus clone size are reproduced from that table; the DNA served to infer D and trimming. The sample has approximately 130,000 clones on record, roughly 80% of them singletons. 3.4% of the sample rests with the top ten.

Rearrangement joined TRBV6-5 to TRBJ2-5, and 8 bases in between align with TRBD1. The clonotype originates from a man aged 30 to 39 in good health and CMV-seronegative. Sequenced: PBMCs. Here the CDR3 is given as CASSYSRTGRGDQYF. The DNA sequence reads TGTGCCAGCAGTTACTCGCGGACAGGGAGAGGGGACCAGTACTTC.